This T cell receptor beta chain appears in the sequencing data of a study of cytomegalovirus exposure and HLA in healthy donors. Study as a whole: Out of fewer than 500 genotyped donors, less than 85% belonged to the Caucasian-associated ancestry cluster.

Findings and caveats of the study: Later on, an analysis found that several of the most significant clusters appeared to be linked to common viral pathogens, which included parvovirus B19. Rarity held for most TCR sequences, but there were some public TCRs that occurred in many donors. For most TCR beta V segments, an earlier analysis put the productive rate at about 90% or about 30% of the time.

This CDR3 spans 18 amino acids. Germline-derived CDR1 and CDR2 are SGHNT and YYREEE (reference sequence). V was shortened by 0 bases and J by 5 bases, with 21 bases between the two germline ends. Primers for the PCR totalled 60 Vbeta and 13 Jbeta. Generated by immunoSEQ multiplex PCR, the TCRdb table keeps only in-frame clones and is missing some. This table has about 180,000 clones, more than 75% appearing once. Regarding this clone: Antigen: not known.

V and J are TRBV5-4 and TRBJ2-1, with a weak D call TRBD1 (5 bases). The TCR originated in a man aged 35-49 years in good health and CMV-seronegative. Sequenced sample: PBMCs. The CDR3 protein is CASSLAEVVGHQHNEQFF. The DNA of the CDR3 is TGTGCCAGCAGCTTGGCCGAAGTGGTCGGACACCAGCACAATGAGCAGTTCTTC.